The clone carrying this TCR beta chain was counted only a few times. Its cognate antigen is unknown. The V and J ends lost 4 bases and 8 bases, in that order; junction bases with no gene match: 6. The CDR3 is 14 residues long. The germline gives CDR1 GTSNPN, CDR2 SVGIG (reference sequence). This sample stems from a study of blood T cells in healthy people across ages. Study-wide results and limits: There were more naive CD4+ cells and higher diversity in long-lived donors than in aged donors. Older age went with lower TCR beta diversity per million T cells, in a roughly linear way. Strongly correlated with naive T cell percentage was TCR beta diversity.

A J-beta primer mix and a sample-barcoded 5' primer were used in a second PCR of about 6 to 12 cycles. MiXCR was run by TCRdb on the 5' RACE reads, yielding one entry per CDR3 protein. The sample lists fewer than 900,000 distinct CDR3 sequences; approximately 39% were seen once. The amount of total RNA extracted per sample was at least 5 micrograms. The chain employs TRBV30 and TRBJ2-4, with 12 bases identical to TRBD1. The sequence came from a woman aged 55-69 years in good health. The sample was blood. The CDR3 loop reads CAWTRGQGADIQYF. The CDR3 coding sequence is TGTGCCTGGACACGGGGACAGGGGGCGGACATTCAGTACTTC.